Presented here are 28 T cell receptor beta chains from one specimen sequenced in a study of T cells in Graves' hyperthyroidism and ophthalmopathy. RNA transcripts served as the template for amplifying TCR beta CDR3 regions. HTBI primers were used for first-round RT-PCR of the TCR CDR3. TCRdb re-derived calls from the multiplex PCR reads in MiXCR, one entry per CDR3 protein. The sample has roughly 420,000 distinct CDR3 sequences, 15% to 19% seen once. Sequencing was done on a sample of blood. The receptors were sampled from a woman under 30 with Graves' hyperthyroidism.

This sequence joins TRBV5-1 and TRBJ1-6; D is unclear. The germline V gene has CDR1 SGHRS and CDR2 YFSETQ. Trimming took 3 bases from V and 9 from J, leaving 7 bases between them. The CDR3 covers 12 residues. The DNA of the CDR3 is TGCGCCAGCAGCTCTGACCGTTCACCCCTCCACTTT. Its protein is CASSSDRSPLHF. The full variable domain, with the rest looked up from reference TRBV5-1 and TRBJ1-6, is KAGVTQTPRYLIKTRGQQVTLSCSPISGHRSVSWYQQTPGQGLQFLFEYFSETQRNKGNFPGRFSGRQFSNSRSEMNVSTLELGDSALYLCASSSDRSPLHFGNGTRLTVT.

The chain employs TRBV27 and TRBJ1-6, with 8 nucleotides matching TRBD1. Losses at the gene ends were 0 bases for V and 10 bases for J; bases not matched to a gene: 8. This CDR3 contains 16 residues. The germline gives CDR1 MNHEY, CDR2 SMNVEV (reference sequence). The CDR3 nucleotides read TGTGCCAGCAGTTTATCGACAGGGGCGTTGGGCTCACCCCTCCACTTT. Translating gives CASSLSTGALGSPLHF.

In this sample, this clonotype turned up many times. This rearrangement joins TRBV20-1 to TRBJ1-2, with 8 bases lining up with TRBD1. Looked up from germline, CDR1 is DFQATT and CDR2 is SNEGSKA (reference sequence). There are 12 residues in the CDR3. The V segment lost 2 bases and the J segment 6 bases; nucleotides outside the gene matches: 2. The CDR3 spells CSARSGQDGYTF. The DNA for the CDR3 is TGCAGTGCTAGATCGGGACAGGATGGCTACACCTTC.

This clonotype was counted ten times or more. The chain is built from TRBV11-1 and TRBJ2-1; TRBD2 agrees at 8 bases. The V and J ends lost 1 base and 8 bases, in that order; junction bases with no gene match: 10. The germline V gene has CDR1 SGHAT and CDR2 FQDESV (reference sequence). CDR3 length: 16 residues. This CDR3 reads CASSLVSSGMGDEQFF. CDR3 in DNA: TGTGCCAGCAGCTTAGTTAGTAGCGGGATGGGGGATGAGCAGTTCTTC.

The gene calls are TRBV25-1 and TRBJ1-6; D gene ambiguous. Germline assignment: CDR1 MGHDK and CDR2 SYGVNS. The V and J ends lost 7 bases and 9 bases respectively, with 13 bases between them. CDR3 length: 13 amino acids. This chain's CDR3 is CASTEGSRSPLHF. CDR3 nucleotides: TGTGCCAGCACCGAGGGCTCGCGTTCACCCCTCCACTTT.

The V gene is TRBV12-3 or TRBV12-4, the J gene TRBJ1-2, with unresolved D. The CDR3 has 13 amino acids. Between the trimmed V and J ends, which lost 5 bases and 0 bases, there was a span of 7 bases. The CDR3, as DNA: TGTGCCAGCAGTCGCACCACTAACTATGGCTACACCTTC. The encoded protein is CASSRTTNYGYTF.

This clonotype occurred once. CDR3 residues: CASSLELGLAGVGGTQYF. The CDR3 DNA reads as TGTGCCAGCAGCTTAGAACTTGGACTAGCGGGGGTCGGGGGGACCCAGTACTTC. The chain has TRBV7-9 and TRBJ2-5, with 13 nucleotides matching TRBD2. The V gene's germline CDR1 is SEHNR and CDR2 FQNEAQ (reference sequence). The V and J ends lost 1 base and 7 bases, in that order; junction bases with no gene match: 12. This CDR3 is built from 18 residues.

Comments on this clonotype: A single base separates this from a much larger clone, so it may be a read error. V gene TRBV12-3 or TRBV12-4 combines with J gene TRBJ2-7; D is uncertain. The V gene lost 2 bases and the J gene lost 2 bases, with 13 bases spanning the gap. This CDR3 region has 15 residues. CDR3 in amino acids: CASSLKPPGAYEQYF. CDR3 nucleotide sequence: TGTGCCAGCAGTTTAAAACCACCGGGTGCCTACGAGCAGTACTTC.

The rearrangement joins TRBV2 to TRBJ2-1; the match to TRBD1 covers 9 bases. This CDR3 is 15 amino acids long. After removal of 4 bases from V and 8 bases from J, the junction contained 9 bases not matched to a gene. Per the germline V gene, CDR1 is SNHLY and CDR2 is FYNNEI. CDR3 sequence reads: CASSVVPGQGYEQFF. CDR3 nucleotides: TGTGCCAGCAGTGTAGTCCCGGGACAGGGCTATGAGCAGTTCTTC.

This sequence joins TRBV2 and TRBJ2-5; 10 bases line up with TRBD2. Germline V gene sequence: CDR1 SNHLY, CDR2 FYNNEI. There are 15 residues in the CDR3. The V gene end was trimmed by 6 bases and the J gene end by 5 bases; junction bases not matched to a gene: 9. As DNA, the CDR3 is TGTGCCAGCAGCCGGTTAGCGGGGGGCCGGGAGACCCAGTACTTC. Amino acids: CASSRLAGGRETQYF.

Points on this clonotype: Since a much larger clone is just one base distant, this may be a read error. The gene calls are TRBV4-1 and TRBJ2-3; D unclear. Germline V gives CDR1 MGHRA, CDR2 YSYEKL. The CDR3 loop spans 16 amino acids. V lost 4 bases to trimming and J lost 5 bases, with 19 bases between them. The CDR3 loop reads CASSPWPRVPKDTQYF. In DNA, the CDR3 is TGCGCCAGCAGCCCCTGGCCGCGTGTACCGAAAGATACGCAGTATTTT.

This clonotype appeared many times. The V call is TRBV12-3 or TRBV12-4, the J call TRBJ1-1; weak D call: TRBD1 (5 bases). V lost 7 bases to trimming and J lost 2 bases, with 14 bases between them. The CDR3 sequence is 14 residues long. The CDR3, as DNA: TGTGCCAGCAATCATGACGGGGACAACACTGAAGCTTTCTTT. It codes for CASNHDGDNTEAFF.

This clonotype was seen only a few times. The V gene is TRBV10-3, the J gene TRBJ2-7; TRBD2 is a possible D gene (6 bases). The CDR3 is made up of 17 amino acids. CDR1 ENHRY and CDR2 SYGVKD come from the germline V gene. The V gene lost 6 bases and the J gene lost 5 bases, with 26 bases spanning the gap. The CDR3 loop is CAIRDLGGWVGSDEQYF. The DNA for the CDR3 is TGTGCCATCAGGGATCTCGGAGGGTGGGTCGGGTCGGACGAGCAGTACTTC.

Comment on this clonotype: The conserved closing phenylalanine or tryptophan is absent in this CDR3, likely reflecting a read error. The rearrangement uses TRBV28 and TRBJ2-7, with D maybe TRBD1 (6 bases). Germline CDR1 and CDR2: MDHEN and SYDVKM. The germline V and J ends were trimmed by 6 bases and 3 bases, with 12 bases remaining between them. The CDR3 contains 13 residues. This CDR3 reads CASRPSQGYEQYL. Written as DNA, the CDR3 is TGTGCCAGCAGACCATCACAGGGCTACGAGCAGTACCTC.

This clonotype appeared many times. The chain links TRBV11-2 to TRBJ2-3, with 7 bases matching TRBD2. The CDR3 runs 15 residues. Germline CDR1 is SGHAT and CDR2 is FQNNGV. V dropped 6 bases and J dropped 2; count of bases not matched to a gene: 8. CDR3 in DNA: TGTGCCAGCAGGACTCGGGAGGACGTCACAGATACGCAGTATTTT. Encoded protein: CASRTREDVTDTQYF.

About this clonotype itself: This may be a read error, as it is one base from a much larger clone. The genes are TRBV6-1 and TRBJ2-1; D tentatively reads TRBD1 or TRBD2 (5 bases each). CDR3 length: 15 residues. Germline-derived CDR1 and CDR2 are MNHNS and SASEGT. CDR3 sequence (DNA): TGTGCCAGCAGCGCTACCGGGACCCTGTACGGCGAGCGGTTCTTC. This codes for CASSATGTLYGERFF.

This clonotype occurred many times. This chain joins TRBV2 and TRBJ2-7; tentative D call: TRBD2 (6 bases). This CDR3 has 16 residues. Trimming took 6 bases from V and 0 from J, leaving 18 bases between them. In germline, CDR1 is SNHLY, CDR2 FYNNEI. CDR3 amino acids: CASSPQSGASSYEQYF. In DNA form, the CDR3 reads TGTGCCAGCAGCCCGCAATCGGGAGCCTCCTCCTACGAGCAGTACTTC.

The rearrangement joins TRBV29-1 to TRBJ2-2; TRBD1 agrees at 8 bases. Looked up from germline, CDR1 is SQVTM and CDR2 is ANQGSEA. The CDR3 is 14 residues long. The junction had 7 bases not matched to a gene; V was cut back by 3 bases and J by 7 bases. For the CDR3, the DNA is TGCAGCGTTGAGTTCAGGGGGCAAGGCGGGGAGCTGTTTTTT. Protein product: CSVEFRGQGGELFF.

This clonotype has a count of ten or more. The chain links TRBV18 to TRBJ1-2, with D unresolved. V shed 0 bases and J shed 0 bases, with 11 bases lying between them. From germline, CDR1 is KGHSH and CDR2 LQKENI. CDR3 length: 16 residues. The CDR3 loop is CASSPPFFGTNYGYTF. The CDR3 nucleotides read TGTGCCAGCTCACCACCGTTTTTTGGCACTAACTATGGCTACACCTTC. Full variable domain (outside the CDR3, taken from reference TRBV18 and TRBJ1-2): NAGVMQNPRHLVRRRGQEARLRCSPMKGHSHVYWYRQLPEEGLKFMVYLQKENIIDESGMPKERFSAEFPKEGPSILRIQQVVRGDSAAYFCASSPPFFGTNYGYTFGSGTRLTVV.

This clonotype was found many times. CDR3 sequence: CASSLDGGEQPQHF. In DNA form, the CDR3 reads TGCGCCAGCAGCTTGGATGGGGGCGAGCAGCCCCAGCATTTT. J is TRBJ1-5 and V is TRBV5-1; maybe TRBD1 (6 bases). The CDR3 consists of 14 residues. CDR1 is SGHRS, CDR2 YFSETQ, per germline. The V end lost 0 bases, the J end lost 7 bases, and 11 bases lay between the germline ends.

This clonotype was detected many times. This CDR3 reads CASQRQGPGYTF. CDR3 sequence (DNA): TGTGCCAGCCAACGCCAGGGACCCGGCTACACCTTC. The chain recombines TRBV2 with TRBJ1-2; possible D gene TRBD1, 5 bases. Trimming removed 8 bases at V and 8 bases at J, with 15 bases between. Germline V gene data show CDR1 as SNHLY and CDR2 as FYNNEI. The CDR3 is 12 amino acids.

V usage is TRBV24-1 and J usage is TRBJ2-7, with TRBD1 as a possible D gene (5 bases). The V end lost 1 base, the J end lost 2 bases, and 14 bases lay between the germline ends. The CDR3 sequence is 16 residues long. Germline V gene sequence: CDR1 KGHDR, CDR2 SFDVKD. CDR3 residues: CATSDFGAGSTYEQYF. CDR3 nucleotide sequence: TGTGCCACCAGTGATTTTGGGGCAGGGTCCACCTACGAGCAGTACTTC.

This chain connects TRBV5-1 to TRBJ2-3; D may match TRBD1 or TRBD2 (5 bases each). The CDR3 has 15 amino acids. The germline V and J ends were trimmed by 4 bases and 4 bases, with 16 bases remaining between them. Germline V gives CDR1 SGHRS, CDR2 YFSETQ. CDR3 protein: CASSASPSGPDTQYF. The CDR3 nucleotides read TGCGCCAGCAGCGCATCGCCTTCGGGGCCAGATACGCAGTATTTT.

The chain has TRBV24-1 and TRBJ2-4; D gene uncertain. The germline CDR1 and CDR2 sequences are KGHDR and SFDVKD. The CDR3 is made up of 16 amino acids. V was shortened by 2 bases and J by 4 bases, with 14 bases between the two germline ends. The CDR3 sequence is CATSDSADSLKNIQYF. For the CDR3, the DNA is TGTGCCACCAGTGATTCCGCAGACTCGTTGAAAAACATTCAGTACTTC.

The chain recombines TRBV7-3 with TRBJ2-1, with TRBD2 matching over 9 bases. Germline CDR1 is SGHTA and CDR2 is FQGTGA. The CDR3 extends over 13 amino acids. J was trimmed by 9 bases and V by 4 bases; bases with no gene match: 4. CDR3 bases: TGTGCCAGCAGCTCACCTAGCGGGGCTGAGCAGTTCTTC. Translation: CASSSPSGAEQFF. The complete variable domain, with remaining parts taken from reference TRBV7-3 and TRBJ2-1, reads GAGVSQTPSNKVTEKGKYVELRCDPISGHTALYWYRQSLGQGPEFLIYFQGTGAADDSGLPNDRFFAVRPEGSVSTLKIQRTERGDSAVYLCASSSPSGAEQFFGPGTRLTVL.

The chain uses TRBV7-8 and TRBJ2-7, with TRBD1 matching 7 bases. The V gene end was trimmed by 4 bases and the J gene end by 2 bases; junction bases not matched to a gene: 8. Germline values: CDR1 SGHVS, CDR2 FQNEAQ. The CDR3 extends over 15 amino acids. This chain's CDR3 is CASSSRDRRTYEQYF. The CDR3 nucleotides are TGTGCCAGCAGCTCCCGGGACAGAAGAACCTACGAGCAGTACTTC.

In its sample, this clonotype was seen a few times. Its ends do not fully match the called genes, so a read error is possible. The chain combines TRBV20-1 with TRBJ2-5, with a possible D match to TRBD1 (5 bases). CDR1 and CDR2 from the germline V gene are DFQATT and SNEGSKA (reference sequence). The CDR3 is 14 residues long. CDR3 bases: TGCAGTGCTAGAGTATCCAGGGCCCAAGGGACCCAGTACTTC. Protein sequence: CSARVSRAQGTQYF.

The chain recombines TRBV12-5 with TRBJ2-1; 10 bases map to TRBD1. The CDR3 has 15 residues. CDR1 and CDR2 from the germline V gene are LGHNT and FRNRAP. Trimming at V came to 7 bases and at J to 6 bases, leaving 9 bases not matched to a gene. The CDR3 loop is CASAGGTGDFNEQFF. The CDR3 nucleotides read TGTGCTAGTGCTGGCGGGACAGGGGATTTCAATGAGCAGTTCTTC.